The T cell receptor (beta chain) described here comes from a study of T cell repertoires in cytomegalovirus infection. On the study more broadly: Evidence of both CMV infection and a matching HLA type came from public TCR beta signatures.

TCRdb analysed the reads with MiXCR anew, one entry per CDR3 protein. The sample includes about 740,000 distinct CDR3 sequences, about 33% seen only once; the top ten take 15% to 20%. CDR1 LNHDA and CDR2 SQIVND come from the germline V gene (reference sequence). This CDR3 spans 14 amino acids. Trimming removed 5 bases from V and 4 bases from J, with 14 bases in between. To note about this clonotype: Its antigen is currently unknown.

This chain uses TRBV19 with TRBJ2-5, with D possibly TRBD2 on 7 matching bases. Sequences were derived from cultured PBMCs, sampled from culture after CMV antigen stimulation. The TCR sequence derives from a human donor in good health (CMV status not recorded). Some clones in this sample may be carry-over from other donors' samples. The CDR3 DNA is TGTGCCAGTAGTGATGCGGGGGCTGTAGAGACCCAGTACTTC. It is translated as CASSDAGAVETQYF.